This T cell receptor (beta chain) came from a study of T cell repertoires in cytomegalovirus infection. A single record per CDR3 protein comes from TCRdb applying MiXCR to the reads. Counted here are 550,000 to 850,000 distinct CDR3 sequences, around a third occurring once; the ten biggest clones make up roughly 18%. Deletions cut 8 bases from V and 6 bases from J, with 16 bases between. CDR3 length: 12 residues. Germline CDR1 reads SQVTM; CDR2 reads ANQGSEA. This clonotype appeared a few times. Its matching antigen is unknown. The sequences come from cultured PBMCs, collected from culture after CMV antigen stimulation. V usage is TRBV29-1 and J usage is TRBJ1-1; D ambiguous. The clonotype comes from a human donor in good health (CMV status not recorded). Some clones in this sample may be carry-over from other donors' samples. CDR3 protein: CSTLSGGSEAFF. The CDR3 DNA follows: TGCAGCACCCTGTCTGGAGGATCTGAAGCTTTCTTT.